The 8 T cell receptor beta chains reported below all come from one sample, sequenced in a study of cytomegalovirus exposure and HLA in healthy donors (dated by TCRdb to between 2016 and 2019). Library generation was performed with the immunoSEQ multiplex PCR assay. For the multiplex PCR, a mixture combining 60 forward primers for TCR Vbeta segments and 13 reverse primers for TCR Jbeta segments was used. The clones in this table, taken by TCRdb from immuneACCESS, are in-frame only. Not every clone is retained; where verified, under half of the shortfall comes from an unresolved V gene, and the cause of the rest is unknown. This sample gives under 200,000 clones in total; approximately 72% of them show up just once. The ten largest clones represent less than 1.5% of the sample. Sequencing was carried out using PBMCs. Receptors were obtained from a man aged 50 to 60 in good health and CMV-seronegative.

On this clone itself: At the DNA level, this CDR3 is encoded by other sequences in the same sample as well. The chain is built from TRBV5-1 and TRBJ1-1; TRBD1 might be the D (5 bases). CDR1 SGHRS and CDR2 YFSETQ come from the germline V gene. Trimming removed 2 bases from V and 0 bases from J, with 8 bases in between. The CDR3 sequence is 14 residues long. CDR3 sequence reads: CASSFGGVNTEAFF. The CDR3 nucleotides read TGCGCCAGCAGCTTCGGGGGGGTGAACACTGAAGCTTTCTTT.

The CDR3 is CASSPGTAYNSPLHF. The CDR3 nucleotides are TGTGCCAGCAGTCCCGGGACAGCATATAATTCACCCCTCCACTTT. The V and J genes are TRBV28 and TRBJ1-6, with 7 bases that match TRBD1. Per germline, CDR1 MDHEN and CDR2 SYDVKM. J gave up 4 bases and V 5 bases, and 5 bases lay outside the gene matches. This CDR3 has 15 amino acids.

J is TRBJ2-7 and V is TRBV9, with TRBD1 matching 8 bases. This CDR3 spans 16 amino acids. V shed 3 bases, J shed 0 bases, and the junction held 8 bases outside the gene matches. Germline V gene lookup returns CDR1 SGDLS and CDR2 YYNGEE. CDR3 in DNA: TGTGCCAGCAGCGGTGGACAGGGAAAGGGCTCCTACGAGCAGTACTTC. Residues: CASSGGQGKGSYEQYF.

V and J are TRBV28 and TRBJ1-2, with D perhaps matching TRBD1 (6 bases). V lost 6 bases to trimming and J lost 0 bases, with 11 bases between them. The germline V gene has CDR1 MDHEN and CDR2 SYDVKM. The CDR3 runs 14 residues. The DNA for the CDR3 is TGTGCCAGCAGGCGGACAGCAACTAACTATGGCTACACCTTC. Protein sequence: CASRRTATNYGYTF.

The chain has TRBV5-6 and TRBJ1-6, with D perhaps matching TRBD1 (6 bases). CDR3 length: 16 residues. With 4 bases removed from V and 7 bases from J, the gap between germline ends came to 18 bases. Per the germline V gene, CDR1 is SGHDT and CDR2 is YYEEEE. The DNA for the CDR3 is TGTGCCAGCAGCAGTACCTGGACAGCCGCCAATTCACCCCTCCACTTT. It yields the protein CASSSTWTAANSPLHF.

This clone appeared a few times. The chain employs TRBV6-5 and TRBJ1-1; D is possibly TRBD1 (6 bases). V was cut by 2 bases and J by 10 bases, with 11 bases left in between. Germline V gene data show CDR1 as MNHEY and CDR2 as SVGAGI. This CDR3 is built from 12 residues. CDR3 DNA: TGTGCCAGCAGTTACACGACAGGTACAGCTTTCTTT. It specifies CASSYTTGTAFF.

The J gene is TRBJ1-5, the V gene TRBV4-1; 7 positions agree with TRBD1. The ends lost 0 bases at V and 4 bases at J; junction bases unmatched: 9. Germline V gene lookup returns CDR1 MGHRA and CDR2 YSYEKL. The CDR3 length is 17 residues. In DNA, the CDR3 is TGCGCCAGCAGCCAAGATCCGGAGACAGGGAGGAATCAGCCCCAGCATTTT. Residues: CASSQDPETGRNQPQHF.

CDR3: CSVGGGDTNEKLFF. In DNA, the CDR3 is TGCAGCGTTGGAGGGGGGGATACTAATGAAAAACTGTTTTTT. The genes are TRBV29-1 and TRBJ1-4, with D tentatively TRBD1 (6 bases). The germline V gene has CDR1 SQVTM and CDR2 ANQGSEA. V gave up 4 bases and J gave up 2 bases, with 11 bases separating them. The length of the CDR3 is 14 residues.